The rows below give T cell receptor beta chains drawn from one sample of a study of OX40 agonist ivuxolimab in advanced cancers. The table came from immunoSEQ multiplex PCR; TCRdb's copy has only in-frame clones and leaves some out. This sample carries around 20,000 clones, under 90% of them seen once, and the ten largest clones take roughly 30%. The specimen comprised CD4+ or CD8+ T cells sorted from blood, sampled in a trial of the OX40 agonist ivuxolimab. Receptor source: an adult with an advanced solid tumor such as melanoma, head and neck, liver or kidney cancer. Each CDR3 is given with its conserved first and last residue. The D gene is left open where the match is weak. Size is stated for part of the rows, as once, few or many counts, or as a class when the clone is expanded.

v_gene,j_gene,d_gene,abundance,CDR3aa,CDR3nt
TRBV7-8,TRBJ1-6,.,.,CASSNGQNSPLHF,TGTGCCAGCAGCAACGGACAGAATTCACCCCTCCACTTT
TRBV7-7,TRBJ2-3,.,few,CASSPLQTSPSTDTQYF,TGTGCCAGCAGCCCACTCCAGACAAGTCCTAGCACAGATACGCAGTATTTT
TRBV6-5,TRBJ1-6,.,.,CASRRDPGGHSPLHF,TGTGCCAGCAGAAGGGACCCCGGAGGTCATTCACCCCTCCACTTT
TRBV19,TRBJ2-7,TRBD1,few,CASGNRGVSYEQYF,TGTGCCAGTGGAAACAGGGGTGTTAGCTACGAGCAGTACTTC
TRBV7-9,TRBJ1-2,TRBD1,.,CATRGPGDYGYTF,TGTGCCACCAGGGGGCCGGGTGACTATGGCTACACCTTC
TRBV28,TRBJ2-7,.,once,CASSSPAGVSYEQYF,TGTGCCAGCAGTTCTCCCGCGGGTGTATCCTACGAGCAGTACTTC
TRBV18,TRBJ2-3,.,.,CASSPQGDTDTQYF,TGTGCCAGCTCACCACAGGGAGACACAGATACGCAGTATTTT
TRBV5-1,TRBJ2-7,TRBD2,.,CASSSGTSGRPSYEQYF,TGCGCCAGCAGCTCCGGGACTAGCGGGCGCCCCTCCTACGAGCAGTACTTC
TRBV10-3,TRBJ1-2,.,.,CAISESAALYGYTF,TGTGCCATCAGTGAGTCAGCTGCCCTCTATGGCTACACCTTC
TRBV5-4,TRBJ1-2,.,.,CASSLNRANYGYTF,TGTGCCAGCAGCTTGAACAGAGCTAACTATGGCTACACCTTC
TRBV2,TRBJ1-4,.,.,CASSRDTPTNEKLFF,TGTGCCAGCAGTCGCGACACCCCAACTAATGAAAAACTGTTTTTT
TRBV18,TRBJ2-7,TRBD1,.,CASSPGTGGLLEQYF,TGTGCCAGCTCACCAGGGACAGGGGGCCTTCTCGAGCAGTACTTC
TRBV7-9,TRBJ1-4,.,.,CASSEDRINEKLFF,TGTGCCAGCAGCGAGGACAGAATCAATGAAAAACTGTTTTTT
TRBV12-5,TRBJ2-6,.,.,CASGWITAGQSRANVLTF,TGTGCTAGTGGTTGGATAACTGCAGGACAAAGTCGGGCCAACGTCCTGACTTTC
TRBV7-9,TRBJ1-2,.,.,CASSLISGGSGGYTF,TGTGCCAGCAGCTTAATCTCTGGGGGTTCTGGAGGCTACACCTTC
TRBV6-5,TRBJ2-7,.,.,CASSSRSEQYF,TGTGCCAGCAGTTCTCGCTCCGAGCAGTACTTC
TRBV10-1,TRBJ2-1,.,.,CASSESSPSSRFGNEQFF,TGCGCCAGCAGTGAGTCTAGTCCGAGCTCTCGTTTTGGGAATGAGCAGTTCTTC
TRBV28,TRBJ2-7,.,.,CASRVGRGTYEQYF,TGTGCCAGCAGGGTCGGAAGGGGGACGTACGAGCAGTACTTC
TRBV2,TRBJ1-6,.,once,CASSEAQGYNSPLHF,TGTGCCAGCAGTGAAGCACAGGGATATAATTCACCCCTCCACTTT
TRBV2,TRBJ1-5,.,.,CASNSIEARARPNQPQHF,TGTGCCAGCAATTCTATCGAGGCACGGGCCCGACCAAATCAGCCCCAGCATTTT
TRBV6-5,TRBJ2-5,TRBD2,.,CASSPGGPVETQYF,TGTGCCAGCAGTCCGGGGGGGCCGGTGGAGACCCAGTACTTC
TRBV5-6,TRBJ2-7,TRBD1,few,CASSLGDRSFYEQYF,TGTGCCAGCAGCTTGGGGGACAGGTCTTTCTACGAGCAGTACTTC
TRBV11-2,TRBJ2-5,.,.,CASILRRGETQYF,TGTGCCAGCATCCTCCGAAGGGGAGAGACCCAGTACTTC
TRBV13,TRBJ1-1,.,.,CASSLPEGHTEAFF,TGTGCCAGCAGCCTCCCGGAGGGGCACACTGAAGCTTTCTTT
TRBV10-2,TRBJ1-1,.,.,CASMENLNTEAFF,TGCGCCAGCATGGAGAATCTGAACACTGAAGCTTTCTTT
TRBV2,TRBJ2-7,.,few,CASSLGLTYEQYF,TGTGCCAGCAGCTTGGGTCTCACCTACGAGCAGTACTTC
TRBV5-1,TRBJ2-5,.,few,CASSTGTAAQETQYF,TGCGCCAGCAGCACCGGGACCGCTGCCCAAGAGACCCAGTACTTC
TRBV5-1,TRBJ1-1,TRBD1,.,CASSSSRGTLNTEAFF,TGCGCCAGCAGCTCCAGCAGGGGGACCTTGAACACTGAAGCTTTCTTT
TRBV10-1,TRBJ1-6,.,.,CASSATRDRNSPLHF,TGCGCCAGCAGCGCTACGAGGGATAGAAATTCACCCCTCCACTTT
TRBV25-1,TRBJ2-5,.,.,CASSEFMGGETQYF,TGTGCCAGCAGTGAATTTATGGGAGGAGAGACCCAGTACTTC
TRBV5-6,TRBJ2-4,.,.,CASSSGRGPIAKNIQYF,TGTGCCAGCAGCTCAGGACGGGGACCGATAGCCAAAAACATTCAGTACTTC
TRBV19,TRBJ2-1,TRBD2,once,CASRIYSGGLHNEQFF,TGTGCCAGTAGAATTTACAGCGGGGGCCTTCACAATGAGCAGTTCTTC
TRBV18,TRBJ1-5,.,medium-sized,CASSPGGNQPQHF,TGTGCCAGCTCACCAGGAGGAAATCAGCCCCAGCATTTT
TRBV28,TRBJ1-1,TRBD1,.,CASSSLDRGQRETEAFF,TGTGCCAGCAGTTCCCTAGACAGGGGGCAAAGGGAAACTGAAGCTTTCTTT
TRBV18,TRBJ2-7,.,.,CASSPPGLPYEQYF,TGTGCCAGCTCACCACCTGGGTTGCCCTACGAGCAGTACTTC
TRBV28,TRBJ1-2,.,.,CASSFRGTFSKGYTF,TGTGCCAGCAGTTTTCGGGGCACTTTTAGTAAGGGCTACACCTTC
TRBV5-5,TRBJ2-7,.,once,CASSWGGRAVAGEQYF,TGTGCCAGCAGCTGGGGAGGTCGAGCGGTCGCGGGGGAGCAGTACTTC
TRBV19,TRBJ1-1,.,.,CASSNPGGANTEAFF,TGTGCCAGTAGTAACCCAGGCGGGGCGAACACTGAAGCTTTCTTT
TRBV9,TRBJ2-5,TRBD1,.,CASSVDQGAGGETQYF,TGTGCCAGCAGCGTTGACCAGGGGGCTGGGGGAGAGACCCAGTACTTC
TRBV10-3,TRBJ1-1,.,.,CAISETLGTPNTEAFF,TGTGCCATCAGTGAGACCTTAGGCACCCCGAACACTGAAGCTTTCTTT
TRBV19,TRBJ2-7,TRBD1,.,CASSARDSSYEQYF,TGTGCCAGTAGTGCCCGGGACAGTTCCTACGAGCAGTACTTC
TRBV6-6,TRBJ1-6,.,.,CASSYKGDTYSPLHF,TGTGCCAGCAGTTACAAAGGGGACACCTATTCACCCCTCCACTTT
TRBV6-5,TRBJ1-3,.,.,CASTLDPGNTIYF,TGTGCCAGCACCCTTGATCCCGGAAACACCATATATTTT
TRBV19,TRBJ1-3,.,.,CASRRTATGNTIYF,TGTGCCAGTCGGAGGACAGCGACTGGAAACACCATATATTTT
TRBV6-5,TRBJ1-2,.,.,CASSLGHSNYGYTF,TGTGCCAGCAGTTTGGGACATTCTAACTATGGCTACACCTTC
TRBV30,TRBJ1-1,.,.,CAWGGNGLNTEAFF,TGTGCCTGGGGCGGTAATGGACTGAACACTGAAGCTTTCTTT
TRBV29-1,TRBJ2-2,.,.,CSVVPGTGELFF,TGCAGCGTTGTCCCTGGAACCGGGGAGCTGTTTTTT
TRBV5-4,TRBJ2-7,.,.,CASSWAQSYEQYF,TGTGCCAGCAGTTGGGCGCAGAGCTACGAGCAGTACTTC
TRBV5-6,TRBJ2-1,.,few,CASSLARSGGRYNEQFF,TGTGCCAGCAGCTTGGCCAGGAGCGGTGGGCGTTACAATGAGCAGTTCTTC
TRBV27,TRBJ2-1,TRBD2,.,CASSPGTSGSSYNEQFF,TGTGCCAGCAGTCCGGGGACTAGCGGGAGTTCCTACAATGAGCAGTTCTTC
TRBV4-1,TRBJ2-3,TRBD2,.,CASSTLGGNTDTQYF,TGCGCCAGCAGCACCCTCGGGGGGAACACAGATACGCAGTATTTT
TRBV5-6,TRBJ1-2,.,few,CASSLNRANYGYTF,TGTGCCAGCAGCTTGAACAGAGCTAACTATGGCTACACCTTC
TRBV18,TRBJ2-1,TRBD1,few,CASSPPRDRGWNEQFF,TGTGCCAGCTCACCACCCCGGGACAGGGGGTGGAATGAGCAGTTCTTC